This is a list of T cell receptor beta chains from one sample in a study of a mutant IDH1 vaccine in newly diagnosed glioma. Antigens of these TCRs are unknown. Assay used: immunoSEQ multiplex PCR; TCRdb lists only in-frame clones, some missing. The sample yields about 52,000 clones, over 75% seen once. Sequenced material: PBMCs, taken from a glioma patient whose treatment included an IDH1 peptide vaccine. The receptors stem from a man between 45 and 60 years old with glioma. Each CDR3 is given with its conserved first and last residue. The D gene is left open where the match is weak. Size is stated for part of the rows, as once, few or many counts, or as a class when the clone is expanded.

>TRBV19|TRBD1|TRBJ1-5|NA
TGTGCCAGTAGTTGGACAGGTGACAGCAATCAGCCCCAGCATTTT
CASSWTGDSNQPQHF
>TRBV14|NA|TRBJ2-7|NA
TGTGCCAGCAGCCAAGTTTACCCAGCATCCTCCTACGAGCAGTACTTC
CASSQVYPASSYEQYF
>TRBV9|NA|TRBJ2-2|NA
TGTGCCAGCAGACCCACAGGGTTGGGCACCGGGGAGCTGTTTTTT
CASRPTGLGTGELFF
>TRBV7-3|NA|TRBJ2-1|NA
TGTGCCAGCAGCCGCGACACCAGGGGCTCCTACAATGAGCAGTTCTTC
CASSRDTRGSYNEQFF
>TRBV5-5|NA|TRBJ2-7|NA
TGTGCCAGCAGCTTAGCCCGATTCAGGGACGAGCAGTACTTC
CASSLARFRDEQYF
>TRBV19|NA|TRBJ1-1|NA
TGTGCCAGTAGTCGACGCTACGGGGTGGACACTGAAGCTTTCTTT
CASSRRYGVDTEAFF
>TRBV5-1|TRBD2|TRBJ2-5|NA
TGCGCCAGCAGCTTGGGGCAACTAGCGGGGGGGCAAGAGACCCAGTACTTC
CASSLGQLAGGQETQYF
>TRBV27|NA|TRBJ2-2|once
TGTGCCAGCAGTTTATCATACAACACCGGGGAGCTGTTTTTT
CASSLSYNTGELFF
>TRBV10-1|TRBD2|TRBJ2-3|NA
TGCGCCAGCAGTCAGCTAGCGGGAGGCGTCACAGATACGCAGTATTTT
CASSQLAGGVTDTQYF
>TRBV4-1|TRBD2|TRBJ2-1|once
TGCGCCAGCAGCCAAGTTCTAGCGGGAGATTATGAGCAGTTCTTC
CASSQVLAGDYEQFF
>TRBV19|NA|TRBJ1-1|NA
TGTGCCAGTAGTCCAGTAAAAGCACTCCCCACTGAAGCTTTCTTT
CASSPVKALPTEAFF
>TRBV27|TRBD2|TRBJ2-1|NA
TGTGCCAGCAGTTGGGGGACTAGCGGCTACAATGAGCAGTTCTTC
CASSWGTSGYNEQFF
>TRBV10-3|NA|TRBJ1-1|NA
TGTGCCATCACTCCGGGGGGGCCGGACACTGAAGCTTTCTTT
CAITPGGPDTEAFF
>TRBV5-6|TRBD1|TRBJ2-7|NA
TGTGCCAGCAGCCACCGGGACAGGGGCTACGAGCAGTACTTC
CASSHRDRGYEQYF
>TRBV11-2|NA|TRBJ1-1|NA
TGTGCCAGCAGCTCCTACGGGGGCACTGAAGCTTTCTTT
CASSSYGGTEAFF
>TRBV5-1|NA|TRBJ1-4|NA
TGCGCCAGCAGCCCAAGGACGGTTACTAATGAAAAACTGTTTTTT
CASSPRTVTNEKLFF
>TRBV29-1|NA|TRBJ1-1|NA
TGCAGCGGTAAACGGAACACTGAAGCTTTCTTT
CSGKRNTEAFF